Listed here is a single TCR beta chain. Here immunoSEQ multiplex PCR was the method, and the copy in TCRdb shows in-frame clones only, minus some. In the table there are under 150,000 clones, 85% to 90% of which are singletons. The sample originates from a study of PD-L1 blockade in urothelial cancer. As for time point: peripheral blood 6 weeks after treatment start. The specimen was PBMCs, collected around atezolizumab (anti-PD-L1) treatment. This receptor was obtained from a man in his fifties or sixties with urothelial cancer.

CDR3 nucleotide sequence: TGTGCCAGCAGTGAAGCGCTTAGCATAACAGATACGCAGTATTTT. It translates to CASSEALSITDTQYF. V is TRBV2 and J is TRBJ2-3; the D is unclear. Germline CDR1 SNHLY, CDR2 FYNNEI. With 0 bases removed from V and 3 bases from J, the gap between germline ends came to 10 bases. The CDR3 sequence is 15 residues long.